Listed here are 7 T cell receptor beta chains from one sample, sequenced in a study of a mutant IDH1 vaccine in newly diagnosed glioma. Here immunoSEQ multiplex PCR was the method, and the copy in TCRdb shows in-frame clones only, minus some. The profile covers about 58,000 clones, with roughly 80% appearing a single time and less than 7% taken by the ten largest. For these receptors, no antigen is known. Time point of the sample: week 35, safety follow-up. Vaccine doses each comprised 300 ug of mutant IDH1 20-mer peptide, with topical imiquimod. Sequenced here: PBMCs, sampled from a glioma patient whose treatment included an IDH1 peptide vaccine. Receptors originate from a man aged 35-49 years with glioma.

The DNA of the CDR3 is TGTGCCAGCAGCTTAGGACCAGTGAGGAACTACGAGCAGTACTTC. Protein: CASSLGPVRNYEQYF. The genes are TRBV7-2 and TRBJ2-7, with D hard to call. The CDR3 is 15 residues long. In germline, CDR1 is SGHTA, CDR2 FQGNSA. V was trimmed by 1 base and J by 3 bases, leaving 13 bases between them.

The V call is TRBV29-1, the J call TRBJ2-3; D remains unclear. The CDR3 extends over 12 amino acids. The germline gives CDR1 SQVTM, CDR2 ANQGSEA. V lost 4 bases and J lost 2, with 7 bases in between. The CDR3 reads CSVVSDTDTQYF. CDR3 sequence (DNA): TGCAGCGTTGTCTCAGACACAGATACGCAGTATTTT.

The rearrangement links TRBV30 to TRBJ1-3; D not resolved. The length of the CDR3 is 15 residues. Trimming cost V 7 bases and J 2 bases, with 18 bases left between them. Germline loops: CDR1 GTSNPN, CDR2 SVGIG (reference sequence). CDR3 in DNA: TGTGCCTCCCCCCTGGGCAGGCGACCTGGAAACACCATATATTTT. Translating gives CASPLGRRPGNTIYF. Full variable domain (remainder filled in from reference TRBV30 and TRBJ1-3): SQTIHQWPATLVQPVGSPLSLECTVEGTSNPNLYWYRQAAGRGLQLLFYSVGIGQISSEVPQNLSASRPQDRQFILSSKKLLLSDSGFYLCASPLGRRPGNTIYFGEGSWLTVV.

As concerns this clone: One junction end does not reproduce the germline sequence, and a read error may be involved. V usage is TRBV7-7 and J usage is TRBJ2-3, with D perhaps matching TRBD2 (5 bases). Germline values: CDR1 SSHAT, CDR2 FNYEAQ (reference sequence). The CDR3 is 14 residues long. The CDR3 protein is CASSPKGAGDTQYF. The CDR3 DNA sequence: TGTGCTAGCAGCCCCAAAGGTGCGGGAGATACGCAGTATTTT. The full variable domain, completed using reference TRBV7-7 and TRBJ2-3, is GAGVSQSPRYKVTKRGQDVTLRCDPISSHATLYWYQQALGQGPEFLTYFNYEAQPDKSGLPSDRFSAERPEGSISTLTIQRTEQRDSAMYRCASSPKGAGDTQYFGPGTRLTVL.

The V call is TRBV18, the J call TRBJ2-3; TRBD1 agrees at 11 bases. The CDR3 has 17 amino acids. Germline trimming cut 3 bases from V and 0 bases from J; bases unmatched to any gene: 5. Germline-derived CDR1 and CDR2 are KGHSH and LQKENI. In DNA form, the CDR3 reads TGTGCCAGCTCACCCGGACAGGGGGCTGGGAGCACAGATACGCAGTATTTT. This sequence encodes CASSPGQGAGSTDTQYF.

The rearrangement uses TRBV5-1 and TRBJ2-7; D remains unclear. The CDR3 totals 14 residues. Germline V gene lookup returns CDR1 SGHRS and CDR2 YFSETQ. The V end lost 0 bases, the J end lost 0 bases, and 7 bases lay between the germline ends. As DNA, the CDR3 is TGCGCCAGCAGCTTGGATCATGTCTCCTACGAGCAGTACTTC. Protein product: CASSLDHVSYEQYF.

CDR3 coding DNA: TGTGCCAGCAGCATGGGACTAGCGGGCACCGGGGAGCTGTTTTTT. It codes for CASSMGLAGTGELFF. V and J are TRBV7-3 and TRBJ2-2; 12 bases align to TRBD2. CDR1 and CDR2 (germline): SGHTA, FQGTGA. This CDR3 is built from 15 residues. Trimming removed 5 bases from V and 4 bases from J; junction bases left unmatched: 2.